These 24 T cell receptor beta chains share one sample of origin, sequenced in a study of T cells in Graves' hyperthyroidism and ophthalmopathy. RNA transcripts yielded amplified TCR beta CDR3 regions. RT-PCR in the first round (using the HTBI primer set) targeted the TCR CDR3. MiXCR, run by TCRdb on the multiplex PCR reads, gives a single entry per CDR3 protein. The repertoire holds around 400,000 distinct CDR3 sequences, with around 25% as singletons. Sequenced material: blood. These receptors originate from a man aged 50-60 years with Graves' hyperthyroidism.

V is TRBV7-9 and J is TRBJ2-5; a possible D gene is TRBD2 (5 bases). Germline-derived CDR1 and CDR2 are SEHNR and FQNEAQ (reference sequence). The CDR3 consists of 16 residues. V lost 2 bases to trimming and J lost 1 base, with 14 bases between them. CDR3 sequence: CASSLIVGVGQETQYF. DNA of the CDR3: TGTGCCAGCAGCTTAATTGTGGGAGTAGGCCAAGAGACCCAGTACTTC.

This clonotype was seen many times. J is TRBJ2-5 and V is TRBV30; 7 bases map to TRBD2. With V trimmed by 2 bases and J by 4 bases, 10 bases remained unmatched. This CDR3 is 15 amino acids long. Germline CDR1 GTSNPN, CDR2 SVGIG (reference sequence). The CDR3 DNA follows: TGTGCCTGGAGTCCCCTGGCGGGAGTTCGAGAGACCCAGTACTTC. As protein: CAWSPLAGVRETQYF.

A few counts support this clonotype. The chain has TRBV20-1 and TRBJ2-3, with 10 bases identical to TRBD2. In germline, CDR1 is DFQATT, CDR2 SNEGSKA (reference sequence). The junction had 9 bases not matched to a gene; V was cut back by 6 bases and J by 3 bases. This CDR3 is 15 amino acids long. The CDR3 loop reads CSANQAGGPTDTQYF. The CDR3 nucleotides read TGCAGTGCAAATCAAGCGGGAGGGCCGACAGATACGCAGTATTTT.

The rearrangement links TRBV29-1 to TRBJ1-2; maybe TRBD1 (6 bases). This CDR3 contains 11 residues. Germline CDR1 SQVTM, CDR2 ANQGSEA. V was trimmed by 4 bases and J by 7 bases, leaving 10 bases between them. CDR3 sequence: CSVVQGLGYTF. The CDR3 bases are TGCAGCGTTGTCCAGGGGCTTGGCTACACCTTC.

This clonotype was found many times. The chain couples TRBV3-1 to TRBJ2-7; D may be TRBD2 (5 bases). From germline, CDR1 is LGHDT and CDR2 YNNKEL (reference sequence). The CDR3 has 14 amino acids. V lost 3 bases and J 6 bases, leaving 15 bases between the germline ends. This CDR3 reads CASSHMAGTGEQYF. CDR3 DNA sequence: TGTGCCAGCAGCCACATGGCGGGTACGGGCGAGCAGTACTTC.

This clonotype was picked up a small number of times. Its ends do not fully match the called genes, so a read error is possible. The chain is built from TRBV7-2 and TRBJ2-5, with 8 bases identical to TRBD2. This CDR3 has 14 residues. Per the germline V gene, CDR1 is SGHTA and CDR2 is FQGNSA. CDR3 nucleotides: TGTGTCAGCAGCCGTAGCGGGGCCACGGAGACCCAGTACTTC. This codes for CVSSRSGATETQYF. Filled out from reference TRBV7-2 and TRBJ2-5, the complete variable domain reads GAGVSQSPSNKVTEKGKDVELRCDPISGHTALYWYRQSLGQGLEFLIYFQGNSAPDKSGLPSDRFSAERTGGSVSTLTIQRTQQEDSAVYLCVSSRSGATETQYFGPGTRLLVL.

The V and J genes are TRBV12-3 or TRBV12-4 and TRBJ1-2; 9 bases align to TRBD1. This CDR3 has 16 amino acids. V gave up 3 bases and J gave up 4 bases; unmatched junction bases: 9. The CDR3 loop reads CASSFGGTGRSYGYTF. The CDR3 DNA is TGTGCCAGCAGTTTTGGTGGGACAGGGCGATCCTATGGCTACACCTTC.

The chain carries TRBV20-1 and TRBJ1-6, with 7 bases identical to TRBD1. This CDR3 has 13 residues. Per germline, CDR1 DFQATT and CDR2 SNEGSKA (reference sequence). Trimming at V came to 6 bases and at J to 8 bases, leaving 7 bases not matched to a gene. The CDR3 nucleotides are TGCAGTGCAAATCGACAGGGAGATTCACCCCTCCACTTT. This encodes CSANRQGDSPLHF.

The chain employs TRBV28 and TRBJ2-1; no definite D call. This CDR3 is 14 amino acids long. V shed 2 bases and J shed 12 bases, with 17 bases lying between them. Germline V lookup: CDR1 MDHEN, CDR2 SYDVKM. CDR3 region: CASSLGSSLSGQFF. DNA for the CDR3: TGTGCCAGCAGTTTAGGATCCTCCTTAAGTGGGCAGTTCTTC.

This chain joins TRBV11-2 and TRBJ2-5; tentatively, D is TRBD1 (6 bases). This CDR3 region has 14 residues. Looked up from germline, CDR1 is SGHAT and CDR2 is FQNNGV. The V end lost 5 bases, the J end lost 5 bases, and 15 bases lay between the germline ends. This CDR3 is CASSAQGKAETQYF. DNA of the CDR3: TGTGCCAGCAGCGCCCAGGGGAAAGCGGAGACCCAGTACTTC.

With regard to this clonotype: A much bigger clone sits one base away, suggesting this may be a read error. The chain couples TRBV6-1 to TRBJ2-1; 7 bases map to TRBD2. The CDR3 totals 18 residues. CDR1 is MNHNS, CDR2 SASEGT, per germline. The J segment lost 1 base and the V segment lost 5 bases, leaving 14 bases of the junction unmatched. In DNA form, the CDR3 reads TGTGCCAGCAGTTCGGGGACTGGCGGGAGCGGATCCTACAATGAGCAGTTCTTC. It codes for CASSSGTGGSGSYNEQFF.

To note about this clonotype: The conserved phenylalanine or tryptophan normally closing the CDR3 is absent here, so this likely arose from a read error. This sequence joins TRBV28 and TRBJ1-5, with 7 bases fitting TRBD1. The CDR3 runs 16 residues. Germline V lookup: CDR1 MDHEN, CDR2 SYDVKM. The junction had 14 bases not matched to a gene; V was cut back by 8 bases and J by 4 bases. CDR3 sequence: CASRGEDRRLNQPQHS. As DNA, the CDR3 is TGTGCCAGCCGAGGGGAGGACAGGCGATTAAATCAGCCCCAGCATTCT.

This clonotype has ten or more counts. The chain joins TRBV28 to TRBJ2-7, with TRBD1 matching over 10 bases. The V and J ends lost 7 bases and 3 bases, in that order; junction bases with no gene match: 3. The V gene's germline CDR1 is MDHEN and CDR2 SYDVKM. The CDR3 has 13 residues. The CDR3 nucleotides read TGTGCCAGCACTCGGGACAGGGGCTACGAGCAGTACTTC. It yields the protein CASTRDRGYEQYF.

In its sample, this clonotype was seen many times. In DNA form, the CDR3 reads TGTGCCAGCAGTTTATCATCCAGGGGGATAAATACGCAGTATTTT. This gives the protein CASSLSSRGINTQYF. The chain employs TRBV27 and TRBJ2-3; 7 bases match TRBD1. With 0 bases clipped from V and 7 bases from J, the junction kept 7 bases outside the gene matches. This CDR3 is 15 amino acids long. Germline V lookup: CDR1 MNHEY, CDR2 SMNVEV (reference sequence).

The chain combines TRBV20-1 with TRBJ2-5; possible D gene TRBD2, 5 bases. The CDR3 totals 15 residues. In germline, CDR1 is DFQATT, CDR2 SNEGSKA (reference sequence). With 2 bases removed from V and 1 base from J, the gap between germline ends came to 14 bases. CDR3 in DNA: TGCAGTGCTAGACGGGCCACTAGGGTCCAAGAGACCCAGTACTTC. Protein: CSARRATRVQETQYF.

This chain joins TRBV5-1 and TRBJ2-3, with D possibly called TRBD1 or TRBD2 (5 bases each). CDR3 length equals 15 residues. CDR1 is SGHRS, CDR2 YFSETQ, per germline. Trimming cost V 2 bases and J 2 bases, with 12 bases left between them. CDR3 bases: TGCGCCAGCAGCTTCCAGGGTGGGACCACAGATACGCAGTATTTT. Protein: CASSFQGGTTDTQYF.

The V and J genes are TRBV20-1 and TRBJ2-7, with TRBD2 matching 7 bases. Germline-derived CDR1 and CDR2 are DFQATT and SNEGSKA (reference sequence). V shed 6 bases and J 2 bases; nucleotides not matched to a gene: 7. The CDR3 has 13 residues. The CDR3 is CSARLAHTYEQYF. The DNA of the CDR3 is TGCAGTGCCAGACTAGCTCATACCTACGAGCAGTACTTC.

V gene TRBV7-9 combines with J gene TRBJ2-2; maybe TRBD2 (7 bases). Germline lookup yields CDR1 SEHNR and CDR2 FQNEAQ (reference sequence). This CDR3 region has 15 residues. The V end was cut by 3 bases, the J end by 4 bases, with 12 bases between. In nucleotides, the CDR3 is TGTGCCAGCAGCTTTCGGGGGGCACCCACCGGGGAGCTGTTTTTT. Translating it yields CASSFRGAPTGELFF.

This chain uses TRBV7-9 with TRBJ1-6; D uncertain. Per germline, CDR1 SEHNR and CDR2 FQNEAQ (reference sequence). The V end was cut by 0 bases, the J end by 10 bases, with 10 bases between. The CDR3 extends over 14 amino acids. The CDR3 DNA follows: TGTGCCAGCAGCTTAGCCAACGTTGGATCACCCCTCCACTTT. It is translated as CASSLANVGSPLHF.

This clonotype was observed at least ten times. In DNA, the CDR3 is TGTGCCAGCAGTTTAAGTGCTAGCGGGTCATACACAGATACGCAGTATTTT. Its protein product is CASSLSASGSYTDTQYF. This chain joins TRBV27 and TRBJ2-3; 8 bases are shared with TRBD2. V shed 2 bases and J 2 bases; nucleotides not matched to a gene: 9. In germline, CDR1 is MNHEY, CDR2 SMNVEV (reference sequence). CDR3 size: 17 residues.

The CDR3 DNA reads as TGTGCCTTCTCGGCGGGGTCGAACACCGGGGAGCTGTTTTTT. The encoded protein is CAFSAGSNTGELFF. The gene calls are TRBV30 and TRBJ2-2; tentatively, D is TRBD2 (6 bases). The V gene lost 7 bases and the J gene lost 0 bases, with 12 bases spanning the gap. The CDR3 loop spans 14 amino acids. Germline CDR1 reads GTSNPN; CDR2 reads SVGIG (reference sequence).

This clonotype was seen a few times. This chain joins TRBV12-3 or TRBV12-4 and TRBJ1-1; D might be TRBD1 (6 bases). V dropped 2 bases and J dropped 10 bases, with 11 bases sitting between them. The CDR3 length is 12 residues. The CDR3 reads CASSLLPRGAFF. The CDR3 bases are TGTGCCAGCAGTTTACTCCCCAGGGGAGCTTTCTTT.

The chain has TRBV12-5 and TRBJ1-1; D unclear. Germline-derived CDR1 and CDR2 are LGHNT and FRNRAP. This CDR3 is built from 13 residues. V dropped 0 bases and J dropped 3 bases, with 5 bases sitting between them. The CDR3 here is CASGLVIDTEAFF. The CDR3 coding sequence is TGTGCTAGTGGTTTGGTTATTGACACTGAAGCTTTCTTT.

This clonotype was seen at least ten times. V usage is TRBV28 and J usage is TRBJ2-1; D perhaps matches TRBD2 (7 bases). CDR3 length: 16 residues. Trimming removed 5 bases from V and 4 bases from J, with 18 bases in between. Germline lookup yields CDR1 MDHEN and CDR2 SYDVKM. The CDR3, as DNA: TGTGCCAGCAGTCCCCCGGAGCGGGACATATACAATGAGCAGTTCTTC. It yields the protein CASSPPERDIYNEQFF.